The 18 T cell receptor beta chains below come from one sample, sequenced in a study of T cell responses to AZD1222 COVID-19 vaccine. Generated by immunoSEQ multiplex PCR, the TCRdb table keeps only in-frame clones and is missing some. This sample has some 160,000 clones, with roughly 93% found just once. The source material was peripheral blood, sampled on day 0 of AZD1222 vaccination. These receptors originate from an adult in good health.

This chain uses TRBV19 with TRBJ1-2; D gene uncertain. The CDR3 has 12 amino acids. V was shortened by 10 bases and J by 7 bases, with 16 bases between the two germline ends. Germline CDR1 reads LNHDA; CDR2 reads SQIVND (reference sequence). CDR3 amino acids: CATRFSGGGYTF. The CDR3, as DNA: TGTGCCACTCGCTTTTCAGGCGGTGGCTACACCTTC.

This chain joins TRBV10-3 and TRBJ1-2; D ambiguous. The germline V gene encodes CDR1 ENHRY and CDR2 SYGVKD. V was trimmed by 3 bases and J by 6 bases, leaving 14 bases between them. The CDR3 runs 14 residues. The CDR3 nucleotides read TGTGCCATCAGTGACGGCACCACAAACCATGGCTACACCTTC. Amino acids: CAISDGTTNHGYTF.

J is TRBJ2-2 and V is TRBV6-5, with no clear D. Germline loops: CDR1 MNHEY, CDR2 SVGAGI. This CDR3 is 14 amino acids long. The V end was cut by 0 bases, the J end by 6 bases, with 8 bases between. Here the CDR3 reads CASSYSIPSGELFF. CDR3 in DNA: TGTGCCAGCAGTTACTCTATACCCTCCGGGGAGCTGTTTTTT.

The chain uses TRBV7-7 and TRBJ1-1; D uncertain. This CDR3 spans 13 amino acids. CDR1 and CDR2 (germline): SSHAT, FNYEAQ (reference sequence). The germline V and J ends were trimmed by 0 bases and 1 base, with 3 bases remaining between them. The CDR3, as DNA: TGTGCCAGCAGCTTAGCCCAGAACACTGAAGCTTTCTTT. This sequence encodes CASSLAQNTEAFF. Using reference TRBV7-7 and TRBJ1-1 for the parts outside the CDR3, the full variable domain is GAGVSQSPRYKVTKRGQDVTLRCDPISSHATLYWYQQALGQGPEFLTYFNYEAQPDKSGLPSDRFSAERPEGSISTLTIQRTEQRDSAMYRCASSLAQNTEAFFGQGTRLTVV.

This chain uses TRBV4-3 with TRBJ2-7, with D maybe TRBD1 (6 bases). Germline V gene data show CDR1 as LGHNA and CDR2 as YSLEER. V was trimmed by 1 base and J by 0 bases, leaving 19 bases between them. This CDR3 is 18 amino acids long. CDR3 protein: CASSQAYLGTDSSYEQYF. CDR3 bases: TGCGCCAGCAGCCAAGCTTATTTAGGGACGGACAGCTCCTACGAGCAGTACTTC.

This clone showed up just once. CDR3 amino acids: CASSRDRGNEKLFF. For the CDR3, the DNA is TGTGCCAGCAGCCGCGACAGGGGAAATGAAAAACTGTTTTTT. The chain combines TRBV7-2 with TRBJ1-4; 8 bases fit TRBD1. Germline V gene lookup returns CDR1 SGHTA and CDR2 FQGNSA. V shed 5 bases and J 5 bases; nucleotides not matched to a gene: 4. This CDR3 has 14 residues.

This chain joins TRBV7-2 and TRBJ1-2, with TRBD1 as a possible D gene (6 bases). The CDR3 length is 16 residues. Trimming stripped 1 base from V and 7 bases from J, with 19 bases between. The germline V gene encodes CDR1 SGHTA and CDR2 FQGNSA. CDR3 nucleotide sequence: TGTGCCAGCAGCTTAGAACGGCAGGGGAGAAGTGGTGGCTACACCTTC. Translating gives CASSLERQGRSGGYTF.

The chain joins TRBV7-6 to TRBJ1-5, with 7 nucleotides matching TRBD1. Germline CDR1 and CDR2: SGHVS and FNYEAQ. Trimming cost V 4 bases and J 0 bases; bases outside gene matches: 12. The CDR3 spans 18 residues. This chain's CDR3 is CASSYWSRDSNSNQPQHF. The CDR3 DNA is TGTGCCAGCAGCTACTGGTCTCGGGACAGCAATAGCAATCAGCCCCAGCATTTT. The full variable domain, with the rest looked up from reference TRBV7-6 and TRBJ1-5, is GAGVSQSPRYKVTKRGQDVALRCDPISGHVSLYWYRQALGQGPEFLTYFNYEAQQDKSGLPNDRFSAERPEGSISTLTIQRTEQRDSAMYRCASSYWSRDSNSNQPQHFGDGTRLSIL.

Here the CDR3 reads CASSQDLGDGNQPQHF. The CDR3 DNA reads as TGCGCCAGCAGCCAAGATCTTGGGGACGGTAATCAGCCCCAGCATTTT. This chain links TRBV4-1 with TRBJ1-5, with D possibly matching TRBD1 (5 bases). V lost 0 bases and J lost 4, with 13 bases in between. The length of the CDR3 is 16 residues. The germline CDR1 and CDR2 sequences are MGHRA and YSYEKL.

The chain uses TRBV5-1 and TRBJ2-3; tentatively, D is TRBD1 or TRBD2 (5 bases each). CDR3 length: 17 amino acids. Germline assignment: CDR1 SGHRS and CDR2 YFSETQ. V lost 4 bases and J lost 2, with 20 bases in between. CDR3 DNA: TGCGCCAGCAGCCAAACTCCTCCGGGACGGACCACAGATACGCAGTATTTT. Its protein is CASSQTPPGRTTDTQYF. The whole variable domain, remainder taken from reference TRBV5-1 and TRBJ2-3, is KAGVTQTPRYLIKTRGQQVTLSCSPISGHRSVSWYQQTPGQGLQFLFEYFSETQRNKGNFPGRFSGRQFSNSRSEMNVSTLELGDSALYLCASSQTPPGRTTDTQYFGPGTRLTVL.

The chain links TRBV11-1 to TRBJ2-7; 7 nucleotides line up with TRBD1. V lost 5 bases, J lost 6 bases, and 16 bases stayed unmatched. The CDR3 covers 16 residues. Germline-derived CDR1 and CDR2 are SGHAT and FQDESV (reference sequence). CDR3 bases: TGTGCCAGCAGCCGATCCCTAGGGGGCCTATTCATCGAGCAGTACTTC. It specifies CASSRSLGGLFIEQYF.

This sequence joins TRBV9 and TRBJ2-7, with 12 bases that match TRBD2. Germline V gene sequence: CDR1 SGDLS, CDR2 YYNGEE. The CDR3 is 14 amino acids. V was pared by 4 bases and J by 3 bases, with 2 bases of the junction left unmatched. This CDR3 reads CASSRTSGDYEQYF. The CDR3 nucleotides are TGTGCCAGCAGCAGGACTAGCGGGGACTACGAGCAGTACTTC.

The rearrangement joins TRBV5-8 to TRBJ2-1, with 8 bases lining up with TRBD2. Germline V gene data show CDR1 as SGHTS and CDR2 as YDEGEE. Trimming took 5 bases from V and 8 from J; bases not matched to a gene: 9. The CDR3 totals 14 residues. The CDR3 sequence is CASRRGAALHEQFF. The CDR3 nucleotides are TGTGCCAGCAGGCGGGGGGCGGCTCTGCATGAGCAGTTCTTC.

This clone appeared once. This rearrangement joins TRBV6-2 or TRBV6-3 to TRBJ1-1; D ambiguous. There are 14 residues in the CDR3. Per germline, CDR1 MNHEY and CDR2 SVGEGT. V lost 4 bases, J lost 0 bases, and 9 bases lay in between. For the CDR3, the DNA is TGTGCCAGCAGTTTGGGCACCATGAACACTGAAGCTTTCTTT. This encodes CASSLGTMNTEAFF.

The CDR3 region has the DNA TGTGCCAGCAGCTTAGATGATAGCTACGAGCAGTACTTC. This sequence encodes CASSLDDSYEQYF. J is TRBJ2-7 and V is TRBV11-2, with unresolved D. V dropped 0 bases and J dropped 3 bases, with 6 bases sitting between them. The CDR3 runs 13 residues. Germline values: CDR1 SGHAT, CDR2 FQNNGV.

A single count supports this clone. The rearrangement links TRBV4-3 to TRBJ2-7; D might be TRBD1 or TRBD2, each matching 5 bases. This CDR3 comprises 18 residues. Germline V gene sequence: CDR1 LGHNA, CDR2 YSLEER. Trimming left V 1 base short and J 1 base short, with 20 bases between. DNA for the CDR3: TGCGCCAGCAGCCAAGTGTATAGGTCCTGGGACGGATCCTACGAGCAGTACTTC. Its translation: CASSQVYRSWDGSYEQYF.

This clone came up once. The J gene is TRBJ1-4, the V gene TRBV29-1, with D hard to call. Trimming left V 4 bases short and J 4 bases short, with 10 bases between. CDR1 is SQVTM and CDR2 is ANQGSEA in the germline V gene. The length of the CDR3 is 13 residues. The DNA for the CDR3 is TGCAGCGTTGCGGGAACCCTTAATGAAAAACTGTTTTTT. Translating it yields CSVAGTLNEKLFF.

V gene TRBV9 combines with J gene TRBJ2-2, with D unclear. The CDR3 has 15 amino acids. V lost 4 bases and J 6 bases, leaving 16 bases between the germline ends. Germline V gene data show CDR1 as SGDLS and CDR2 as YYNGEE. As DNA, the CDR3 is TGTGCCAGCAGCTCTCGTGCAAGCGCCGCCGGGGAGCTGTTTTTT. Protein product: CASSSRASAAGELFF. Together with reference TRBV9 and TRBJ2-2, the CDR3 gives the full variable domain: DSGVTQTPKHLITATGQRVTLRCSPRSGDLSVYWYQQSLDQGLQFLIQYYNGEERAKGNILERFSAQQFPDLHSELNLSSLELGDSALYFCASSSRASAAGELFFGEGSRLTVL.